The 3 T cell receptor beta chains below come from one sample, sequenced in a study of T cell responses to AZD1222 COVID-19 vaccine. Produced via immunoSEQ multiplex PCR; TCRdb's table is partial and in-frame only. The profile shows 95,000 to 110,000 clones, about 90% of them singletons. The source material was peripheral blood, sampled on day 0 of AZD1222 vaccination. Every receptor here comes from an adult in good health.

This sequence joins TRBV5-4 and TRBJ2-5, with D possibly being TRBD2 (6 bases). The CDR3 loop spans 13 amino acids. Germline V gene lookup returns CDR1 SGHNT and CDR2 YYREEE (reference sequence). Trimming pared 3 bases from V and 7 bases from J, leaving 13 bases between. For the CDR3, the DNA is TGTGCCAGCAGCTCCCCCGGGAGACCGACCCAGTACTTC. Translation: CASSSPGRPTQYF.

V is TRBV7-3 and J is TRBJ2-1, with 11 bases fitting TRBD2. This CDR3 has 16 amino acids. Unmatched junction bases numbered 8, after V lost 2 bases and J lost 8 bases. The germline CDR1 and CDR2 sequences are SGHTA and FQGTGA. This CDR3 is CASSLVFSGGADEQFF. Written as DNA, the CDR3 is TGTGCCAGCAGCTTAGTTTTTAGCGGGGGGGCCGATGAGCAGTTCTTC. Complete variable domain (other parts from reference TRBV7-3 and TRBJ2-1): GAGVSQTPSNKVTEKGKYVELRCDPISGHTALYWYRQSLGQGPEFLIYFQGTGAADDSGLPNDRFFAVRPEGSVSTLKIQRTERGDSAVYLCASSLVFSGGADEQFFGPGTRLTVL.

V gene TRBV7-2 combines with J gene TRBJ2-7, with a tentative D call TRBD1 (6 bases). Between the trimmed V and J ends, which lost 2 bases and 4 bases, there was a span of 15 bases. The CDR3 is made up of 15 amino acids. Germline-derived CDR1 and CDR2 are SGHTA and FQGNSA. CDR3 in DNA: TGTGCCAGCAGCTTAACCCGACAGAGGGGGTACGAGCAGTACTTC. It codes for CASSLTRQRGYEQYF.